Listed here are 11 T cell receptor beta chains from one sample, sequenced in a study of blood T cell repertoires in COVID-19. Sequenced by immunoSEQ multiplex PCR; TCRdb stores in-frame clones only, minus some. The sample shows around 100,000 clones, around 87% of them seen only once. The sample comprised peripheral blood. The receptors shown here come from a man aged 45-65 years with active or convalescent COVID-19.

V is TRBV4-3 and J is TRBJ2-7, with 7 positions matching TRBD1. Germline-derived CDR1 and CDR2 are LGHNA and YSLEER. The V gene end was trimmed by 0 bases and the J gene end by 2 bases; junction bases not matched to a gene: 4. The CDR3 extends over 15 amino acids. Here the CDR3 reads CASSQDQGQPYEQYF. CDR3 DNA sequence: TGCGCCAGCAGCCAAGATCAGGGACAGCCCTACGAGCAGTACTTC.

In its sample, this clone was seen once. The genes are TRBV3-1 (or the pseudogene TRBV3-2) and TRBJ2-1; D is possibly TRBD2 (5 bases). Trimming left V 7 bases short and J 8 bases short, with 15 bases between. Germline assignment: CDR1 LGHDT and CDR2 YNNKEL (reference sequence). This CDR3 spans 13 amino acids. CDR3 residues: CASKEAGTHEQFF. The CDR3 DNA follows: TGTGCCAGCAAAGAGGCGGGTACCCATGAGCAGTTCTTC.

This chain joins TRBV5-1 and TRBJ2-5; TRBD2 matches at 8 bases. Germline V gene lookup returns CDR1 SGHRS and CDR2 YFSETQ. J lost 0 bases, V lost 4 bases, and 8 bases had no gene match. The CDR3 contains 16 residues. The CDR3 loop is CASSKSGGPYQETQYF. As DNA, the CDR3 is TGCGCCAGCAGCAAAAGCGGGGGCCCGTACCAAGAGACCCAGTACTTC. Supplemented by reference TRBV5-1 and TRBJ2-5, the full variable domain reads KAGVTQTPRYLIKTRGQQVTLSCSPISGHRSVSWYQQTPGQGLQFLFEYFSETQRNKGNFPGRFSGRQFSNSRSEMNVSTLELGDSALYLCASSKSGGPYQETQYFGPGTRLLVL.

CDR3 protein: CASSGTGTTQETQYF. CDR3 DNA: TGCGCCAGCAGTGGGACAGGGACGACCCAAGAGACCCAGTACTTC. This chain links TRBV10-1 with TRBJ2-5, with 8 bases aligning to TRBD1. From germline, CDR1 is WNHNN and CDR2 SYGVQD (reference sequence). Unmatched junction bases numbered 5, after V lost 4 bases and J lost 1 base. CDR3 size: 15 residues.

The chain has TRBV7-9 and TRBJ2-2; D is unresolved. In germline, CDR1 is SEHNR, CDR2 FQNEAQ (reference sequence). The V end lost 7 bases, the J end lost 5 bases, and 11 bases lay between the germline ends. The CDR3 extends over 13 amino acids. The CDR3 DNA follows: TGTGCCAGCACCTTCTCTAGTACCGGGGAGCTGTTTTTT. It specifies CASTFSSTGELFF.

The rearrangement uses TRBV24-1 and TRBJ2-1; D may be TRBD1 (7 bases). This CDR3 comprises 13 residues. V was shortened by 6 bases and J by 4 bases, with 9 bases between the two germline ends. Looked up from germline, CDR1 is KGHDR and CDR2 is SFDVKD. The CDR3 is CATSQGGYNEQFF. The CDR3 DNA is TGTGCCACCAGTCAGGGGGGTTACAATGAGCAGTTCTTC.

This clone was detected a few times. This rearrangement joins TRBV18 to TRBJ2-7; D not resolved. This CDR3 is 12 amino acids long. The ends were cut back, 4 bases at V and 3 bases at J, with 7 bases in the middle. Per germline, CDR1 KGHSH and CDR2 LQKENI. CDR3: CASSLTGYEQYV. The CDR3 DNA reads TGTGCCAGCTCACTGACGGGCTACGAGCAGTACGTC.

The chain uses TRBV27 and TRBJ2-3; the D gene is possibly TRBD2 (6 bases). This CDR3 contains 15 residues. Trimming removed 0 bases from V and 3 bases from J, with 10 bases in between. The germline gives CDR1 MNHEY, CDR2 SMNVEV (reference sequence). CDR3 bases: TGTGCCAGCAGTTTATCGGGGCTAGCGACAGATACGCAGTATTTT. This codes for CASSLSGLATDTQYF.

The CDR3 loop reads CASSPRQANYGYTF. CDR3 in DNA: TGTGCCAGCAGTCCAAGACAGGCGAACTATGGCTACACCTTC. V is TRBV27 and J is TRBJ1-2; D might be TRBD1 (6 bases). The CDR3 has 14 amino acids. V gave up 5 bases and J gave up 2 bases, with 12 bases separating them. CDR1 is MNHEY, CDR2 SMNVEV, per germline (reference sequence).

The chain links TRBV6-5 to TRBJ2-3; possible D gene TRBD2, 6 bases. The CDR3 is 14 amino acids. Germline values: CDR1 MNHEY, CDR2 SVGAGI. V lost 5 bases and J lost 2, with 11 bases in between. The CDR3 DNA reads TGTGCCAGCAGTCCCGGGACTCTCACAGATACGCAGTATTTT. Protein product: CASSPGTLTDTQYF.

The V gene is TRBV5-1, the J gene TRBJ2-5; no firm D call. Trimming shortened V by 7 bases and J by 1 base, and 14 bases separated the two germline ends. The CDR3 totals 14 residues. The germline CDR1 and CDR2 sequences are SGHRS and YFSETQ. The CDR3 sequence: CASGPTLLQETQYF. In nucleotides, the CDR3 is TGCGCCAGCGGTCCGACTCTCCTCCAAGAGACCCAGTACTTC.